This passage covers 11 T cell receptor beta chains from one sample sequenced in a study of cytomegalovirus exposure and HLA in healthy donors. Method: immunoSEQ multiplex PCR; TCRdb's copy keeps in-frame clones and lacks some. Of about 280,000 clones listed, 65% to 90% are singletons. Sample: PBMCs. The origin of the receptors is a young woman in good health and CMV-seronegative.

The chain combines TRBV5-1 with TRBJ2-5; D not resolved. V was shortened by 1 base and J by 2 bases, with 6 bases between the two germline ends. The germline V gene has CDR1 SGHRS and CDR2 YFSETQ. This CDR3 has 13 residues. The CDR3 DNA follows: TGCGCCAGCAGCTTGCACGGGCAAGAGACCCAGTACTTC. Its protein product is CASSLHGQETQYF.

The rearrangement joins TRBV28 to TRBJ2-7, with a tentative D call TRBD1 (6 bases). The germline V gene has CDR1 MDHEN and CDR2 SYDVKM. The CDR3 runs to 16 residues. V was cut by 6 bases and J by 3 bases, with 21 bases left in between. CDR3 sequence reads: CASSRTDSFGLYEQYF. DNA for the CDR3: TGTGCCAGCAGCCGAACGGACAGTTTCGGCCTCTACGAGCAGTACTTC.

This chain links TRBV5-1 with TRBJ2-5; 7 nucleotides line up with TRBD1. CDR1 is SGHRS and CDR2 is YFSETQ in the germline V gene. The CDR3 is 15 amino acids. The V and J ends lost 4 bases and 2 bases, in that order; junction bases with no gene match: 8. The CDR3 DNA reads TGCGCCAGCAGCCCCGGGACAGCATTGCAAGAGACCCAGTACTTC. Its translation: CASSPGTALQETQYF.

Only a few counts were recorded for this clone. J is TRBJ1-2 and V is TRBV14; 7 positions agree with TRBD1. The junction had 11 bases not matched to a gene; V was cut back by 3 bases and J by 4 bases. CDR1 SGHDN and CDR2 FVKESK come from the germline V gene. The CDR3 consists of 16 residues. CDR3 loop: CASSHRLDRESYGYTF. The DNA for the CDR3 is TGTGCCAGCAGCCATCGACTTGACAGGGAAAGCTATGGCTACACCTTC.

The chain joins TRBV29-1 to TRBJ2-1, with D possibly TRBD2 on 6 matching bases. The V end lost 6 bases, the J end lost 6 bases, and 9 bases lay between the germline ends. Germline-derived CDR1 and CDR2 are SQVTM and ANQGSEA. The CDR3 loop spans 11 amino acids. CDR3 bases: TGCAGCGTGGCAGCGGGCAATGAGCAGTTCTTC. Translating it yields CSVAAGNEQFF.

CDR3 sequence: CASNSQGPNYGYTF. CDR3 bases: TGTGCCAGCAACTCACAGGGACCTAACTATGGCTACACCTTC. The V and J genes are TRBV7-8 and TRBJ1-2; D may be TRBD1 (6 bases). V dropped 7 bases and J dropped 0 bases, with 12 bases sitting between them. The CDR3 covers 14 residues. Germline lookup yields CDR1 SGHVS and CDR2 FQNEAQ.

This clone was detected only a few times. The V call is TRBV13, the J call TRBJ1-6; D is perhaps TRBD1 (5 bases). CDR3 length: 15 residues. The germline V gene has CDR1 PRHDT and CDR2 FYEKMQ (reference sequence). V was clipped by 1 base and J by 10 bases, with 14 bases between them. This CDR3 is CASSLVPGSGSPLHF. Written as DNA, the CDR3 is TGTGCCAGCAGCTTAGTGCCAGGGTCCGGCTCACCCCTCCACTTT.

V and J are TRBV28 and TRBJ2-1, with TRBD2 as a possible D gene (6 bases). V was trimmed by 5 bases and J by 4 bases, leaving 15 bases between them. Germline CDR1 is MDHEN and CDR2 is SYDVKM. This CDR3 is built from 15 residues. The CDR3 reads CASSPPGSIYNEQFF. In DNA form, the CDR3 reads TGTGCCAGCAGTCCACCCGGGAGTATTTACAATGAGCAGTTCTTC. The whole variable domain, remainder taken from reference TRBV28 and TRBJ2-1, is DVKVTQSSRYLVKRTGEKVFLECVQDMDHENMFWYRQDPGLGLRLIYFSYDVKMKEKGDIPEGYSVSREKKERFSLILESASTNQTSMYLCASSPPGSIYNEQFFGPGTRLTVL.

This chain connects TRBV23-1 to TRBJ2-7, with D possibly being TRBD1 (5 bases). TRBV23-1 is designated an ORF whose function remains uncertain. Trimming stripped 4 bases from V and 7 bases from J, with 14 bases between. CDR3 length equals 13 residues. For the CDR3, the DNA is TGCGCCAGCAGTCCATCTGGGGCGAGAGAGCAGTACTTC. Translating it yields CASSPSGAREQYF.

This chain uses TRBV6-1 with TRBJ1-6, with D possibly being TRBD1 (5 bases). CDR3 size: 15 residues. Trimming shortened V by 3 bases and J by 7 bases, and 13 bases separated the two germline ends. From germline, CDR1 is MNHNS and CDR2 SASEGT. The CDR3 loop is CASSEGGGPNSPLHF. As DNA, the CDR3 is TGTGCCAGCAGTGAGGGCGGGGGACCCAATTCACCCCTCCACTTT.

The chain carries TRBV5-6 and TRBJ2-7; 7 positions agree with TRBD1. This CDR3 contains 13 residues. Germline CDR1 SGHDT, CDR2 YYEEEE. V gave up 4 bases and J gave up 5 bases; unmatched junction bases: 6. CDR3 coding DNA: TGTGCCAGCAGCGCCGCGAGGGGGCACGAGCAGTACTTC. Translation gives CASSAARGHEQYF.